This T cell receptor beta chain was sequenced in a study of shared clonotypes between healthy human individuals. Details on this clone: Its antigen is not known.

General study points: Inspection by rarefaction showed sorted-subset sequencing to be incomplete despite large depth. The study sampled only blood, and tissue repertoires likely differ.

The method was immunoSEQ multiplex PCR; TCRdb's version includes in-frame clones alone and lacks a portion of them. Here the sample spans approximately 2.1 million clones, 85% to 95% being singletons. Sequenced material: naive CD4+ T cells from PBMCs. The subset is: CD45RA+ positively selected. This clonotype originated in a man aged 18 to 35 in good health. Some clones in this sample may be carry-over from other donors' samples.

The CDR3 loop reads CASSHGLAAMTQYF. CDR3 nucleotides: TGCGCCAGCAGCCACGGACTAGCGGCGATGACACAGTATTTT. The chain couples TRBV4-1 to TRBJ2-3; 10 nucleotides align to TRBD2. The V segment lost 3 bases and the J segment 12 bases; nucleotides outside the gene matches: 9. Per the germline V gene, CDR1 is MGHRA and CDR2 is YSYEKL. The CDR3 is made up of 14 amino acids.